A selection of T cell receptor beta chains follows, all from one sample in a study of OX40 agonist ivuxolimab in advanced cancers. Some clones are missing from TCRdb's copy, which holds only in-frame ones; the method was immunoSEQ multiplex PCR. The data contain tens of thousands of clones, 65% to 85% of them singletons. Sample: CD4+ or CD8+ T cells sorted from blood, taken in a trial of the OX40 agonist ivuxolimab. The receptors stem from an adult with an advanced solid tumor such as melanoma, head and neck, liver or kidney cancer. Each CDR3 is given with its conserved first and last residue. A D gene is named only where the DNA matches it firmly. Expanded clones are given a class, and other clones once, few, many or no size at all.

size: -
D: -
V: TRBV7-9
J: TRBJ2-5
DNA: TGTGCCAGCAGCCAGGGGTCCCAAGAGACCCAGTACTTC
CDR3: CASSQGSQETQYF

size: -
D: -
V: TRBV7-2
J: TRBJ2-7
DNA: TGTGCCAGCAGCTTAAGACCAGCGGCGATTGGCGGTGAGCAGTACTTC
CDR3: CASSLRPAAIGGEQYF

size: -
D: -
V: TRBV4-2
J: TRBJ1-1
DNA: TGTGCCAGCAGCCAAGATATGGGGTTTCGGGCTGAAGCTTTCTTT
CDR3: CASSQDMGFRAEAFF

size: -
D: -
V: TRBV6-1
J: TRBJ1-3
DNA: TGTGCCAGCAGTGAAGACTCTGGAAACACCATATATTTT
CDR3: CASSEDSGNTIYF

size: -
D: TRBD1
V: TRBV9
J: TRBJ1-6
DNA: TGTGCCAGCAGCCAGGGGGGGGATAATTCACCCCTCCACTTT
CDR3: CASSQGGDNSPLHF

size: -
D: -
V: TRBV27
J: TRBJ2-7
DNA: TGTGCCAGCAGTCTCTACTACAGCTCCTACGAGCAGTACTTC
CDR3: CASSLYYSSYEQYF

size: -
D: -
V: TRBV6-1
J: TRBJ2-1
DNA: TGTGCCAGCAGTAATTACAATGAGCAGTTCTTC
CDR3: CASSNYNEQFF

size: -
D: TRBD2
V: TRBV18
J: TRBJ2-3
DNA: TGTGCCAGCTCACCGGATCTAGCGGGATCGGATACGCAGTATTTT
CDR3: CASSPDLAGSDTQYF

size: -
D: -
V: TRBV9
J: TRBJ2-3
DNA: TGTGCCAGCAGCGCACAGGGCACAGATACGCAGTATTTT
CDR3: CASSAQGTDTQYF

size: -
D: -
V: TRBV29-1
J: TRBJ2-1
DNA: TGCAGCTATCACCACCTTAATGAGCAGTTCTTC
CDR3: CSYHHLNEQFF

size: -
D: -
V: TRBV30
J: TRBJ1-1
DNA: TGTGCCTGGAAAGGTGGGGCACACTTACGGATGAACACTGAAGCTTTCTTT
CDR3: CAWKGGAHLRMNTEAFF

size: few
D: -
V: TRBV2
J: TRBJ1-5
DNA: TGTGCCAGCTCACGGGAGCTAAGCAATCAGCCCCAGCATTTT
CDR3: CASSRELSNQPQHF

size: -
D: -
V: TRBV10-2
J: TRBJ2-7
DNA: TGCGCCAGCAGCCCTGTGCTTTCCTACGAGCAGTACTTC
CDR3: CASSPVLSYEQYF

size: -
D: TRBD1
V: TRBV6-1
J: TRBJ1-1
DNA: TGTGCCAGCAGTCACCGGACAGGGAAAGCTTTCTTT
CDR3: CASSHRTGKAFF

size: -
D: -
V: TRBV9
J: TRBJ2-5
DNA: TGTGCCAGCAGCCCTCGGGACGGACGGACTCTAGAGACCCAGTACTTC
CDR3: CASSPRDGRTLETQYF

size: -
D: TRBD1
V: TRBV28
J: TRBJ1-3
DNA: TGTGCCAGCAGTTCGACAGGGAACTCTGGAAACACCATATATTTT
CDR3: CASSSTGNSGNTIYF

size: -
D: -
V: TRBV19
J: TRBJ2-5
DNA: TGTGCCAGTAGTATTCAGGGACCCAACCTAGAGACCCAGTACTTC
CDR3: CASSIQGPNLETQYF

size: once
D: -
V: TRBV19
J: TRBJ2-2
DNA: TGTGCCAGTAGCCCCGGTGGGGGTGGGAACACCGGGGAGCTGTTTTTT
CDR3: CASSPGGGGNTGELFF

size: -
D: TRBD1
V: TRBV19
J: TRBJ2-1
DNA: TGTGCCAGTAGGAGACAGGGGAACTACAATGAGCAGTTCTTC
CDR3: CASRRQGNYNEQFF

size: -
D: -
V: TRBV30
J: TRBJ2-7
DNA: TGTGCCTGGAGTGTCTCCCGGGGTGGGGAGCAGTACTTC
CDR3: CAWSVSRGGEQYF

size: -
D: -
V: TRBV5-1
J: TRBJ2-7
DNA: TGCGCCAGCAGCTTGCAGGGGACCATCTACGAGCAGTACTTC
CDR3: CASSLQGTIYEQYF

size: few
D: TRBD2
V: TRBV28
J: TRBJ2-5
DNA: TGTGCAGGGGCTAGCGGCTTCCAAGAGACCCAGTACTTC
CDR3: CAGASGFQETQYF

size: -
D: TRBD2
V: TRBV7-2
J: TRBJ2-1
DNA: TGTGCCAGCAGCTTAGTCCGAGTAGCGGGCCCTTTGGGGGATGAGCAGTTCTTC
CDR3: CASSLVRVAGPLGDEQFF

size: few
D: TRBD1
V: TRBV9
J: TRBJ1-3
DNA: TGTGCCAGCAGCCTCGGCTTTGGGACAGACTCTGGAAACACCATATATTTT
CDR3: CASSLGFGTDSGNTIYF

size: -
D: -
V: TRBV5-6
J: TRBJ2-5
DNA: TGTGCCAGCAGTAAAGGAGAGTGGGTAGAGACCCAGTACTTC
CDR3: CASSKGEWVETQYF

size: -
D: -
V: TRBV6-1
J: TRBJ2-1
DNA: TGTGCCAGCAGTGGGGGACTTTCCTACAATGAGCAGTTCTTC
CDR3: CASSGGLSYNEQFF

size: -
D: TRBD2
V: TRBV18
J: TRBJ2-2
DNA: TGTGCCAGCTCACCAAGGGCTAGCGGGAGAAAGGGCACCGGGGAGCTGTTTTTT
CDR3: CASSPRASGRKGTGELFF

size: -
D: -
V: TRBV28
J: TRBJ1-6
DNA: TGTGCCAGCAGTTCGACAGCGGCACCCCTCCACTTT
CDR3: CASSSTAAPLHF

size: -
D: -
V: TRBV5-1
J: TRBJ2-5
DNA: TGCGCCAGCACCCGCGAGGACCCCAGGACGGAGACCCAGTACTTC
CDR3: CASTREDPRTETQYF

size: once
D: -
V: TRBV4-1
J: TRBJ2-5
DNA: TGCGCCAGCAGCCAAGGCCCCGGGGAGACCCAGTACTTC
CDR3: CASSQGPGETQYF

size: -
D: TRBD1
V: TRBV30
J: TRBJ1-3
DNA: TGTGCCTGGAGTGTACAGGGGACTGGAAACACCATATATTTT
CDR3: CAWSVQGTGNTIYF

size: -
D: TRBD1
V: TRBV28
J: TRBJ2-5
DNA: TGTGCCAGCAGTTCCGCGGGACAGGGTCCAGAGACCCAGTACTTC
CDR3: CASSSAGQGPETQYF

size: -
D: -
V: TRBV27
J: TRBJ2-1
DNA: TGTGCCAGCAGTTTTAGAGGACTCAGCTCCTACAATGAGCAGTTCTTC
CDR3: CASSFRGLSSYNEQFF

size: -
D: TRBD1
V: TRBV10-3
J: TRBJ2-7
DNA: TGTGCCATCATGGGACAGGGGGGCTACGAGCAGTACTTC
CDR3: CAIMGQGGYEQYF

size: -
D: -
V: TRBV5-1
J: TRBJ2-3
DNA: TGCGCCAGCAGCTCGGAAAGAGGGGCAGATACGCAGTATTTT
CDR3: CASSSERGADTQYF

size: once
D: TRBD1
V: TRBV7-8
J: TRBJ1-1
DNA: TGTGCCAGCAGCTTAGCGGCCAGGGGGCAACGCACTGAAGCTTTCTTT
CDR3: CASSLAARGQRTEAFF

size: -
D: TRBD1
V: TRBV6-5
J: TRBJ2-7
DNA: TGTGCCAGCAGTTACTCGTCCGACAGGGCCTACGAGCAGTACTTC
CDR3: CASSYSSDRAYEQYF

size: -
D: TRBD2
V: TRBV4-1
J: TRBJ2-1
DNA: TGCGCCAGCAGCCACTTTAGGAGCGGGGGCTCCTACAATGAGCAGTTCTTC
CDR3: CASSHFRSGGSYNEQFF

size: -
D: -
V: TRBV2
J: TRBJ2-5
DNA: TGTGCCAGCAGTGGTCCCCCCTGGAGGGTTTCGGAAGAGACCCAGTACTTC
CDR3: CASSGPPWRVSEETQYF

size: -
D: TRBD2
V: TRBV2
J: TRBJ2-1
DNA: TGTGCCAGCAGGTCGACTAGCGGGGACAATGAGCAGTTCTTC
CDR3: CASRSTSGDNEQFF

size: -
D: -
V: TRBV2
J: TRBJ2-7
DNA: TGTGCCAGCAGGCTCGACAAGCTCTACGAGCAGTACTTC
CDR3: CASRLDKLYEQYF

size: -
D: -
V: TRBV6-5
J: TRBJ1-3
DNA: TGTGCCAGCAGCCCCCGGGGGAGCTCTGGAAACACCATATATTTT
CDR3: CASSPRGSSGNTIYF

size: -
D: -
V: TRBV19
J: TRBJ2-5
DNA: TGTGCCAGTAGTCCACCTCGGGGGGCGATGGAAGAGACCCAGTACTTC
CDR3: CASSPPRGAMEETQYF

size: -
D: -
V: TRBV30
J: TRBJ1-4
DNA: TGTGCCTGGAGTCCCCGACAGTCCAGGTCAATTGCAACTAATGAAAAACTGTTTTTT
CDR3: CAWSPRQSRSIATNEKLFF

size: -
D: TRBD2
V: TRBV9
J: TRBJ2-5
DNA: TGTGCCAGCAGCACGGGACTAGCGGGAGTAGAGACCCAGTACTTC
CDR3: CASSTGLAGVETQYF

size: -
D: -
V: TRBV4-1
J: TRBJ2-2
DNA: TGCGCCAGCAGCCAACGGGGGCGGACCGGGGAGCTGTTTTTT
CDR3: CASSQRGRTGELFF

size: -
D: TRBD1
V: TRBV2
J: TRBJ2-7
DNA: TGTGCCAGCAGTCTATACAGGGGGGACGGCGAGCAGTACTTC
CDR3: CASSLYRGDGEQYF

size: -
D: -
V: TRBV7-3
J: TRBJ1-1
DNA: TGTGCCAGCAGCCTAGACCCCACTGAAGCTTTCTTT
CDR3: CASSLDPTEAFF

size: -
D: -
V: TRBV19
J: TRBJ1-5
DNA: TGTGCCAGTAGTATTAGCAATCAGCCCCAGCATTTT
CDR3: CASSISNQPQHF

size: few
D: -
V: TRBV18
J: TRBJ2-5
DNA: TGTGCCAGCTCTCCAATAGCAGAGACCCAGTACTTC
CDR3: CASSPIAETQYF

size: -
D: -
V: TRBV18
J: TRBJ2-1
DNA: TGTGCCAGCTCACCACCCCTTCCGGGACGGCTGCGAAGGGAGCAGTTCTTC
CDR3: CASSPPLPGRLRREQFF

size: once
D: -
V: TRBV14
J: TRBJ1-6
DNA: TGTGCCAGCAGCTATTTGTGGGGTTCACCCCTCCACTTT
CDR3: CASSYLWGSPLHF

size: -
D: -
V: TRBV19
J: TRBJ2-1
DNA: TGTGCCAGTAGGAAGAGAGGGGGAGGGGAGGAGCAGTTCTTC
CDR3: CASRKRGGGEEQFF

size: -
D: -
V: TRBV30
J: TRBJ2-1
DNA: TGTGCCTGGAGTGTACCAGAGAGCTCCTACAATGAGCAGTTCTTC
CDR3: CAWSVPESSYNEQFF

size: -
D: -
V: TRBV7-9
J: TRBJ2-2
DNA: TGTGCCAGCAGCTTCGCCGGGGAGCTGTTTTTT
CDR3: CASSFAGELFF

size: -
D: TRBD2
V: TRBV5-1
J: TRBJ2-1
DNA: TGCGCCAGCAGCCCTAGCGGGAGTAGGTCCTACAATGAGCAGTTCTTC
CDR3: CASSPSGSRSYNEQFF

size: -
D: -
V: TRBV7-3
J: TRBJ2-7
DNA: TGTGCCAGCAGCTTAGGCCCGGGGGCGACCGAGCAGTACTTC
CDR3: CASSLGPGATEQYF